Listed here are 2 T cell receptor beta chains from one sample, sequenced in a study of CD8+CD57+ T cells in acquired aplastic anemia. Researchers used genomic DNA as the template to profile TCR beta VDJ and CDR3. TCRdb independently ran MiXCR on the reads; one entry per CDR3 protein. The sample contains 200,000 to 250,000 distinct CDR3 sequences, 65% of which appear only once. Patients chosen for sequencing had shown CD8+CD57+ cell expansion by flow cytometry. Sequencing was done on a sample of sorted CD4+, CD8+, or CD8+CD57+ T cells (not recorded which) from PBMCs. The source is a human donor with aplastic anemia.

The V and J genes are TRBV2 and TRBJ1-3; 8 bases map to TRBD1. The CDR3 is 13 amino acids. V was clipped by 6 bases and J by 4 bases; unmatched bases: 2. Germline V lookup: CDR1 SNHLY, CDR2 FYNNEI. The chain's CDR3 is CASSRDRGNTIYF. CDR3 DNA: TGTGCCAGCAGCCGGGACAGGGGAAACACCATATATTTT. Combining the CDR3 with reference TRBV2 and TRBJ1-3 gives the whole variable domain EPEVTQTPSHQVTQMGQEVILRCVPISNHLYFYWYRQILGQKVEFLVSFYNNEISEKSEIFDDQFSVERPDGSNFTLKIRSTKLEDSAMYFCASSRDRGNTIYFGEGSWLTVV.

This clonotype was seen a single time. V gene TRBV5-1 combines with J gene TRBJ2-5; a possible D gene is TRBD1 (6 bases). The V gene lost 5 bases and the J gene lost 5 bases, with 13 bases spanning the gap. The CDR3 runs to 13 residues. In germline, CDR1 is SGHRS, CDR2 YFSETQ. CDR3 residues: CASSSDRWETQYF. Here the CDR3 DNA reads TGCGCCAGCAGTTCGGACAGATGGGAGACCCAGTACTTC. Variable domain in full (rest from reference TRBV5-1 and TRBJ2-5): KAGVTQTPRYLIKTRGQQVTLSCSPISGHRSVSWYQQTPGQGLQFLFEYFSETQRNKGNFPGRFSGRQFSNSRSEMNVSTLELGDSALYLCASSSDRWETQYFGPGTRLLVL.